This T cell receptor (beta chain) was recorded in a study of blood T cell repertoires in COVID-19. Across the study: PBMCs, B-cell-depleted T cells, or T cells were the source of the cDNA or gDNA that made up the material.

Germline assignment: CDR1 LNHDA and CDR2 SQIVND (reference sequence). This CDR3 contains 14 residues. Trimming took 3 bases from V and 3 from J, leaving 12 bases between them. The assay was immunoSEQ multiplex PCR, and TCRdb's table has in-frame clones only and misses some. The table records about 270,000 clones, approximately 90% of them present only once. Participants were aged about 18 to 100 years, lived in under 25 US areas, and enrolled virtually. This clonotype was sampled from a woman aged 60 to 75 in a cohort exposed to, infected with or recovered from COVID-19 (not recorded which). The rearrangement links TRBV19 to TRBJ2-7; weak D call: TRBD1 (7 bases). The material sequenced was PBMCs or T cells enriched from blood (not recorded which). The CDR3: CASSIQGGLYEQYF. In nucleotides, the CDR3 is TGTGCCAGTAGTATCCAGGGGGGACTCTACGAGCAGTACTTC.